This TCR beta chain was captured in a study of Tregs in tolerant kidney transplant recipients. Mixed chimerism was transient after nonmyeloablative marrow transplants from related graft donors. Overall study results and limits: For some patients, primers changed over time, blocking nucleotide-level comparison. Donor-specific Treg expansion exceeded global Treg expansion in tolerant patients, suggesting antigen drive.

Unmatched junction bases numbered 8, after V lost 4 bases and J lost 5 bases. The CDR3 is 16 residues long. Per germline, CDR1 SGHTA and CDR2 FQGNSA. For this clone: Its matching antigen is unknown.

TCRdb's copy holds only in-frame clones and misses some; the assay was immunoSEQ multiplex PCR. The data show 65,000 or so clones, with around 87% seen just once and 3.5% to 4% held by the top ten. V gene TRBV7-2 combines with J gene TRBJ2-5; 12 bases align to TRBD2. The clonotype was recovered from a human patient who received a combined kidney and bone marrow transplant. Some T cells may be provided by the graft donor. Here the sequenced sample was CD4+ T cells from blood (PBMCs), taken 6 months after the transplant. CDR3 nucleotide sequence: TGTGCCAGCAGCTCGAAGCTAGCGGGGGGGGTGGAGACCCAGTACTTC. It is translated as CASSSKLAGGVETQYF.